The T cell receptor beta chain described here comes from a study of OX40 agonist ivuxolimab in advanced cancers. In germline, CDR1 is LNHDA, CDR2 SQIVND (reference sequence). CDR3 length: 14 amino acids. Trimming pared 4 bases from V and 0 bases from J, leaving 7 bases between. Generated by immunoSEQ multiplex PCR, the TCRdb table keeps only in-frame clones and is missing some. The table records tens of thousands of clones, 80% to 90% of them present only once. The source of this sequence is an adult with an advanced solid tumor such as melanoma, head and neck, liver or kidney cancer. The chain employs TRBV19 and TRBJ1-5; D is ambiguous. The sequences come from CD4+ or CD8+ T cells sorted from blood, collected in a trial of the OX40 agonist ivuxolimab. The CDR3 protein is CASSTGGSNQPQHF. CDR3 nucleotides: TGTGCCAGTAGTACGGGAGGTAGCAATCAGCCCCAGCATTTT.